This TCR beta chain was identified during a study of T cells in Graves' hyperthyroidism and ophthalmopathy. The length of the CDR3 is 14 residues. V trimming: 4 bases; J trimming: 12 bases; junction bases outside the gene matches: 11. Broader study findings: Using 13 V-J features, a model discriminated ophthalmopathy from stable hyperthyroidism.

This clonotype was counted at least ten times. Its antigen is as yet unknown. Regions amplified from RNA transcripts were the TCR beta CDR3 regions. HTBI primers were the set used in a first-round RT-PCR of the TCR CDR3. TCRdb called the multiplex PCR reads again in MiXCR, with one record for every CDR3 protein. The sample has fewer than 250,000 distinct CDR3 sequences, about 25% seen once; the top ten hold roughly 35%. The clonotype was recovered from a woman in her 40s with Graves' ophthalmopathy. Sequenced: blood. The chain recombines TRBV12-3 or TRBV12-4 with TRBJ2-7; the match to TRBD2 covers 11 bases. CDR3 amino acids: CASSSGAGTSGVYF. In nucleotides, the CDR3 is TGTGCCAGCAGTTCGGGGGCGGGGACTAGCGGAGTGTACTTC.